This TCR beta chain comes out of a study of neurological immune-mediated disorders. The time point is: technical triplicate 1. This clonotype was counted ten times or more. Its antigen is not identified. From the 5' RACE reads, TCRdb called clonotypes with MiXCR, one entry per CDR3 protein. The sample lists fewer than 45,000 distinct CDR3 sequences, approximately 10% occurring once. Notes on the study in general: None of the CDR3 amino acid sequences of expanded clones were shared across subjects, and this suggested private repertoires in all groups.

After removal of 3 bases from V and 1 base from J, the junction contained 4 bases not matched to a gene. The length of the CDR3 is 15 residues. Sequenced: PBMCs. The genes are TRBV12-3 or TRBV12-4 and TRBJ2-3; 7 bases are shared with TRBD1. This TCR was recovered from a man aged 60-69 years with HTLV-1-associated myelopathy (HAM/TSP). CDR3 sequence (DNA): TGTGCCAGCAGTTTCCAGGGGGACCGCACAGATACGCAGTATTTT. As protein: CASSFQGDRTDTQYF.